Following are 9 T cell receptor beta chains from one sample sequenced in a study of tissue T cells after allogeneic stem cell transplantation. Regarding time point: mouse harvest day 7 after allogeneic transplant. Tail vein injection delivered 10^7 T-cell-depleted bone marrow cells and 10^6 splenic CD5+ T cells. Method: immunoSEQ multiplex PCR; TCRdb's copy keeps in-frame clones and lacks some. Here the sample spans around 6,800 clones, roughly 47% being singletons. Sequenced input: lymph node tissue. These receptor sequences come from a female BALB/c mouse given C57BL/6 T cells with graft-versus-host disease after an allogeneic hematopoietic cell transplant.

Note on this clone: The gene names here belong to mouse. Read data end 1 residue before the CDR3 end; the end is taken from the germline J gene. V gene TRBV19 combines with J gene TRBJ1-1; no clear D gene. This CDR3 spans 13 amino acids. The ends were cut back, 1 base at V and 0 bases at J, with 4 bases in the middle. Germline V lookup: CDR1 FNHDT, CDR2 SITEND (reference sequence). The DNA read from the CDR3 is TGTGCCAGCAGTATAAGGGCAAACACAGAAGTCTTC. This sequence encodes CASSIRANTEVF. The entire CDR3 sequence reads CASSIRANTEVFF.

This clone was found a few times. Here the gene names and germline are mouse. CDR3 sequence: CASSPRQYQDTQYF. The CDR3 bases that were read are TGTGCCAGCAGCCCTCGACAATACCAAGACACCCAGTAC. The chain couples TRBV5 to TRBJ2-5; D unclear. The sequenced fragment ends 1 residue before the CDR3 boundary, so the rest is inferred from the germline J gene. Germline loops: CDR1 LGHNA, CDR2 YNLKQL (reference sequence). The CDR3 consists of 14 residues. The V gene lost 4 bases and the J gene lost 1 base, with 9 bases spanning the gap.

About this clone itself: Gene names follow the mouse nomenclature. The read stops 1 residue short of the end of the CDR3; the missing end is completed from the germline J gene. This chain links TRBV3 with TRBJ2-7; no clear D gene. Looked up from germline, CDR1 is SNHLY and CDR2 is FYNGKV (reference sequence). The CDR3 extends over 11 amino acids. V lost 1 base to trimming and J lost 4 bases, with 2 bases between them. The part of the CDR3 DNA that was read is TGTGCCAGCAGCTTAGTGTATGAACAGTAC. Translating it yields CASSLVYEQY. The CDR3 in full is CASSLVYEQYF.

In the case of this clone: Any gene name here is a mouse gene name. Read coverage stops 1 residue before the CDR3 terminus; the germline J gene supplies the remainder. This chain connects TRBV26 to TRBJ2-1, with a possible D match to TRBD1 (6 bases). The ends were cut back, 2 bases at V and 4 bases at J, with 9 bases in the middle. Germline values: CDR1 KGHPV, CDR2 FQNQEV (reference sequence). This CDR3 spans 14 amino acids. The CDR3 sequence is CASSLGTNYAEQFF. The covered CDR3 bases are TGTGCCAGCAGTCTGGGGACAAATTATGCTGAGCAGTTC. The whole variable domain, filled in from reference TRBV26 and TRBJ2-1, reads NSKVIQTPRYLVKGQGQKAKMRCIPEKGHPVVFWYQQNKNNEFKFLINFQNQEVLQQIDMTEKRFSAECPSNSPCSLEIQSSEAGDSALYLCASSLGTNYAEQFFGPGTRLTVL.

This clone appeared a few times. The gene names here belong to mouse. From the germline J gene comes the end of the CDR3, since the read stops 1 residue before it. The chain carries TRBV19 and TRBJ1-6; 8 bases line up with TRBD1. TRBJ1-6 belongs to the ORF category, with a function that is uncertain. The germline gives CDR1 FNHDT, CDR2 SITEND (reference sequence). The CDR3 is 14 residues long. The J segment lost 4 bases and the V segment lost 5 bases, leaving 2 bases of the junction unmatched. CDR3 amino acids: CASSQGAYNSPLYF. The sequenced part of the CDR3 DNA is TGTGCCAGCAGCCAGGGGGCATATAATTCGCCCCTCTAC.

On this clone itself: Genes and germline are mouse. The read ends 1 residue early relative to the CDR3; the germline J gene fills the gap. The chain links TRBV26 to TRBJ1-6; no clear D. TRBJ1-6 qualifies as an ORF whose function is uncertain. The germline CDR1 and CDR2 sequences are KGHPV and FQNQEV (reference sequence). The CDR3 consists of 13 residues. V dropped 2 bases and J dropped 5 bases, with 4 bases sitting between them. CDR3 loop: CASSLGHNSPLYF. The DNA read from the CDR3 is TGTGCCAGCAGTCTGGGACATAATTCGCCCCTCTAC.

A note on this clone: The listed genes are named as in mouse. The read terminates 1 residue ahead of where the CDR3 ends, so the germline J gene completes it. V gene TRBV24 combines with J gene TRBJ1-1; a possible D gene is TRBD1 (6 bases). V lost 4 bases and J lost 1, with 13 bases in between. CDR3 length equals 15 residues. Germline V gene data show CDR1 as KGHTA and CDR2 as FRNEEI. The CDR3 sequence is CASSPPQGRNTEVFF. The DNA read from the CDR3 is TGTGCCAGCAGTCCCCCCCAGGGGCGAAACACAGAAGTCTTC.

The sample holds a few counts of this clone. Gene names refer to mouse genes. The CDR3 sequence: CASSTGDRGPGNTLYF. The CDR3 bases that were read are TGTGCCAGCAGCACCGGGGACAGGGGGCCGGGAAATACGCTCTAT. The V gene is TRBV15, the J gene TRBJ1-3; 12 bases line up with TRBD1. The read finishes 1 residue shy of the CDR3 end, and the germline J gene is used to complete it. CDR1 SGHND and CDR2 FRSKSL come from the germline V gene. The V gene end was trimmed by 6 bases and the J gene end by 4 bases; junction bases not matched to a gene: 7. The CDR3 is 16 residues long.

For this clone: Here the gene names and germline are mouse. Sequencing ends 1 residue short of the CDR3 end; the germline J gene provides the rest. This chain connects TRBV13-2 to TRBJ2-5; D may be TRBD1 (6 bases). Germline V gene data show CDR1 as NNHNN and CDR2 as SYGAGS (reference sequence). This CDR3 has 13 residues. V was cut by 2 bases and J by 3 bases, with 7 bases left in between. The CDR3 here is CASGEGQQDTQYF. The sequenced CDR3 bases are TGTGCCAGCGGTGAAGGACAGCAAGACACCCAGTAC.